This T cell receptor beta chain was found in a study of regulatory T cells in long-lasting Graves disease. Across the study: Over 5 years on antithyroid drugs plus positive TSH receptor antibodies marked Graves' disease as persistent. General study points: Not thyroid tissue but only peripheral blood was studied. New patients shared around 920 public clonotypes, fewer than the roughly 2,600 shared by persistent patients. Newly diagnosed patients had higher TCR diversity than persistent Graves' patients did.

CDR3 regions were amplified by Arm-PCR using iRepertoire HTBI primers to build TCR beta libraries. TCRdb ran MiXCR on the multiplex PCR reads and lists one entry per CDR3 protein. The table shows 360,000 or so distinct CDR3 sequences, with approximately 25% occurring only once. CDR1 and CDR2 (germline): DFQATT, SNEGSKA (reference sequence). The germline V and J ends were trimmed by 6 bases and 8 bases, with 20 bases remaining between them. The CDR3 is 15 residues long. Documented time point: persistent/refractory GD, antithyroid drugs over 5 years with positive TRAb. PBMCs were the source of the RNA used for TCR sequencing. Comments on this clonotype: Its antigen is unidentified.

The sequences come from peripheral blood mononuclear cells (PBMCs), collected when the disease was refractory, from a patient treated with antithyroid drugs. This chain joins TRBV20-1 and TRBJ1-6; D may be TRBD1 (6 bases). The TCR originated in a middle-aged woman with Graves disease. CDR3 amino acids: CSAQGTDSYHSPLHF. CDR3 nucleotides: TGCAGTGCCCAGGGGACCGACAGTTATCATTCACCCCTCCACTTT.